The following is a TCR beta chain sequence with its context. Antigen unknown. This entry belongs to a study of CD8+CD57+ T cells in acquired aplastic anemia. Background on the study: Quantities of DNA derived from sorted CD4+ and CD8+ cells averaged 3.2 ug. Healthy donors gave around 9.9 million reads on average for CD4+ cells. The study's findings and limits: In common between the patients and the controls were more than 25 CD8+ CDR3 sequences.

Genomic DNA acted as the template from which TCR beta VDJ combination and CDR3 sequence profiling were carried out. TCRdb independently ran MiXCR on the reads; one entry per CDR3 protein. The sample records some 180,000 distinct CDR3 sequences, approximately 49% being singletons. The clonotype comes from a human donor in good health. The sample was sorted CD4+, CD8+, or CD8+CD57+ T cells (not recorded which) from PBMCs.

The CDR3 reads CASSPRIAGGSIKNNEQFF. The CDR3 bases are TGTGCCAGCTCACCACGAATAGCGGGAGGGTCTATTAAAAACAATGAGCAGTTCTTC. This rearrangement joins TRBV18 to TRBJ2-1, with 11 bases that match TRBD2. Trimming at V came to 1 base and at J to 5 bases, leaving 13 bases not matched to a gene. The CDR3 consists of 19 residues. Germline V CDR1 and CDR2: KGHSH, LQKENI.